This T cell receptor (beta chain) was captured in a study of blood T cell repertoires in COVID-19. Study in general: Acute and convalescent COVID-19 specimens originated in the United States, Italy and Spain. T cells, B-cell-depleted T cells, or PBMCs provided the cDNA or gDNA that served as material.

Per the study methods: The assay estimated nucleated cells by amplifying reference gene primers. Assay: immunoSEQ multiplex PCR; the TCRdb copy retains only in-frame clones and omits some. V and J calls plus clone size are reproduced from that table; the DNA served to infer D and trimming. The sample lists some 98,000 clones; about 80% were seen once. The source is a human donor in a cohort sampled during active COVID-19. Sequenced material: peripheral blood.

CDR3 protein: CASSLAGSSYEQYF. The CDR3 DNA follows: TGCGCCAGCAGCTTGGCCGGGAGCTCCTACGAGCAGTACTTC. V is TRBV5-1 and J is TRBJ2-7; tentatively, D is TRBD2 (6 bases). Trimming removed 0 bases at V and 0 bases at J, with 7 bases between. Germline lookup yields CDR1 SGHRS and CDR2 YFSETQ. CDR3 size: 14 residues.